The text below deals with one T cell receptor (beta chain). What it recognizes is unknown. Via MiXCR, TCRdb re-called the reads, giving one row per CDR3 protein. Among some 180,000 distinct CDR3 sequences, roughly 9% were seen once, and the ten largest hold roughly 5%. This entry is derived from a study of T cell repertoires in cytomegalovirus infection. Study-level information: Carrying CMV and the relevant HLA type showed in public TCR beta signatures.

The study, taken as a whole, reports: HLA-C-restricted CMV clonotypes gave the most frequent clonotype in two of eight donors.

This clonotype was sampled from a human donor in good health (CMV status not recorded). Some clones in this sample may be carry-over from other donors' samples. Sequenced sample: PBMCs.

Here the CDR3 DNA reads TGTGCCAGCAGCTTAGAGGTAGCCTACGAGCAGTACTTC. Its protein is CASSLEVAYEQYF. This chain links TRBV7-2 with TRBJ2-7, with D hard to call. Trimming removed 1 base at V and 2 bases at J, with 6 bases between. Germline V CDR1 and CDR2: SGHTA, FQGNSA. The CDR3 has 13 amino acids.